The source of this T cell receptor (beta chain) is a study of blood T cells in healthy people across ages. The authors ran a second PCR of roughly 6 to 11 cycles using a sample-barcoded 5' primer and a J-beta primer mix. TCRdb recomputed calls from the 5' RACE reads with MiXCR, one row per CDR3 protein. Counted here are about a million distinct CDR3 sequences, roughly two fifths occurring once; the ten biggest clones make up less than 15%. This clonotype occurred once. The source of this sequence is a man aged 18 to 30 in good health. The sample was blood.

The CDR3 sequence: CSAPGTGGYNEQYF. In nucleotides, the CDR3 is TGCAGTGCGCCCGGGACAGGCGGATACAATGAGCAGTACTTC. The chain couples TRBV20-1 to TRBJ2-1; 8 bases line up with TRBD1. The J call may be mistaken, given a closer DNA end match to TRBJ2-7. The germline V gene encodes CDR1 DFQATT and CDR2 SNEGSKA (reference sequence). The CDR3 sequence is 14 residues long.